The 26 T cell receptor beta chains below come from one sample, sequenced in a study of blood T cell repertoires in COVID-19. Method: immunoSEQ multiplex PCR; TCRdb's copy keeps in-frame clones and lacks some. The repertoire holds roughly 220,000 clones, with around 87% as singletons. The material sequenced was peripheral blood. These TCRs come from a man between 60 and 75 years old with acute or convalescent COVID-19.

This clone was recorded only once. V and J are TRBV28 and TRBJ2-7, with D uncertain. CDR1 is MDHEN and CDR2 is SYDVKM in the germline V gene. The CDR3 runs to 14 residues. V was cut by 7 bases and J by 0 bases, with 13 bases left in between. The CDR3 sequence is CASISSPISYEQYF. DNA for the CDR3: TGTGCCAGCATTTCCTCTCCTATCTCCTACGAGCAGTACTTC.

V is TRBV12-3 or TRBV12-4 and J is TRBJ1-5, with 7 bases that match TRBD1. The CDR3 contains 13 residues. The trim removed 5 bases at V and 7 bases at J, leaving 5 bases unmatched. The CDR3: CASSPTGLQPQHF. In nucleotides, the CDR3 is TGTGCCAGCAGTCCGACAGGGCTCCAGCCCCAGCATTTT.

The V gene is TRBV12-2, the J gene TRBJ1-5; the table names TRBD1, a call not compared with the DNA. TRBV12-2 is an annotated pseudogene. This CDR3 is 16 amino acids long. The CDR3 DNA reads TGTGCAAGTCGCGCCCGTGGGGGACAGGTGGGTCAGCCCCAGCATTTT. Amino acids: CASRARGGQVGQPQHF.

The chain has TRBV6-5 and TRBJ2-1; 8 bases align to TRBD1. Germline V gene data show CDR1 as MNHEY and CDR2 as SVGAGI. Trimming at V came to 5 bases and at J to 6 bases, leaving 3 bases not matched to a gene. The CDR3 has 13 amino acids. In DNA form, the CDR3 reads TGTGCCAGCAGTCAGGGACAGGTCAATGAGCAGTTCTTC. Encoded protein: CASSQGQVNEQFF.

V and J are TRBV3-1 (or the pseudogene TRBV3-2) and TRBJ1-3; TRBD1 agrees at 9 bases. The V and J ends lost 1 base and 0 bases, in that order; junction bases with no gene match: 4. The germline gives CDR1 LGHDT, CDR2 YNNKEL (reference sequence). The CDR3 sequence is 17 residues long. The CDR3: CASSQVTGGSSGNTIYF. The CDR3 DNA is TGTGCCAGCAGCCAAGTCACAGGGGGCTCCTCTGGAAACACCATATATTTT.

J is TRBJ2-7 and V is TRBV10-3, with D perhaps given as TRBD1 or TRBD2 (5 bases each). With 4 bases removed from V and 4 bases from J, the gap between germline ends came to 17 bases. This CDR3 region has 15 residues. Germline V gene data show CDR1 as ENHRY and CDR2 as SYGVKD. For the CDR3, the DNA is TGTGCCATCAGTGGGTCAGGGAGCGATGGATACGAGCAGTACTTC. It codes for CAISGSGSDGYEQYF.

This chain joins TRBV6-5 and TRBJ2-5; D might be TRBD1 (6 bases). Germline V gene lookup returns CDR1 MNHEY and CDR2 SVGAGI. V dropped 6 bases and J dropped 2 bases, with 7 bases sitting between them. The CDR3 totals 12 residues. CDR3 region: CASSGQQETQYF. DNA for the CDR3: TGTGCCAGCAGCGGACAGCAAGAGACCCAGTACTTC.

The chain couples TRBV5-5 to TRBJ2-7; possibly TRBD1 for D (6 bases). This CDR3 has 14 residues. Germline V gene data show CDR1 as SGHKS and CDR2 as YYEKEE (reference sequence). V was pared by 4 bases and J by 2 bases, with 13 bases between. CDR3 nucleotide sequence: TGTGCCAGCAGCGGGGGCCGGCTAGCCTACGAGCAGTACTTC. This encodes CASSGGRLAYEQYF.

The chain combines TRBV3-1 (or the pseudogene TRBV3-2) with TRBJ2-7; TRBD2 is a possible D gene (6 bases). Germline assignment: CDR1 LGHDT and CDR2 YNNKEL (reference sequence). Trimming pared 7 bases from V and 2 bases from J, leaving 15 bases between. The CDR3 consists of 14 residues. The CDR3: CASMEGRPPYEQYF. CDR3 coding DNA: TGTGCCAGCATGGAGGGCAGGCCCCCCTACGAGCAGTACTTC.

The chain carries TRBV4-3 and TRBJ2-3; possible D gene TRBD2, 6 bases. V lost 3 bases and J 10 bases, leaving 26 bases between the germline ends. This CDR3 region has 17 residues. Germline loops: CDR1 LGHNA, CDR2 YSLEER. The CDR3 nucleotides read TGCGCCAGCAGCCAGTACCCGGGACTCCCATCTCGAGGAGCGCAGTATTTT. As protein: CASSQYPGLPSRGAQYF.

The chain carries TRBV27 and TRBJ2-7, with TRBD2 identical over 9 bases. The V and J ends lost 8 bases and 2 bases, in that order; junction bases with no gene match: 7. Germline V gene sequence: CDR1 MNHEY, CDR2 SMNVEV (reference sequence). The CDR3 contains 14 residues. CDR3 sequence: CASRGTSTAYEQYF. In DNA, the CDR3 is TGTGCCAGCCGTGGGACTAGCACCGCCTACGAGCAGTACTTC.

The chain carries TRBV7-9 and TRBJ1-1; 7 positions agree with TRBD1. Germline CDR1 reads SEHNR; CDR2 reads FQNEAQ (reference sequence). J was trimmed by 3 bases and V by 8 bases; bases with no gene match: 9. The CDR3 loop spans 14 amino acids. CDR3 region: CASGPGQPYTEAFF. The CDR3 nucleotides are TGTGCCAGCGGCCCGGGACAGCCCTACACTGAAGCTTTCTTT.

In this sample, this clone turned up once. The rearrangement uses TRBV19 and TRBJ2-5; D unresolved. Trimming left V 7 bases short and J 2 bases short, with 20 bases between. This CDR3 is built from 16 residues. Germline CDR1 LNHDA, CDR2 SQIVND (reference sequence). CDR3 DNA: TGTGCCAGTACCCCTAGGTACGAGGTCGGGCAAGAGACCCAGTACTTC. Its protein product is CASTPRYEVGQETQYF. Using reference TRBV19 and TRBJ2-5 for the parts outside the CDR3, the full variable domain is DGGITQSPKYLFRKEGQNVTLSCEQNLNHDAMYWYRQDPGQGLRLIYYSQIVNDFQKGDIAEGYSVSREKKESFPLTVTSAQKNPTAFYLCASTPRYEVGQETQYFGPGTRLLVL.

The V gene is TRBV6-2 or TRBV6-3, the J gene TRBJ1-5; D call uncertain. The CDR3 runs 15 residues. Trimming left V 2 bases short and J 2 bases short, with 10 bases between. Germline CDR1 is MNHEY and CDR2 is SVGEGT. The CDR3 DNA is TGTGCCAGCAGTTACGCCGGGTTTGGCAATCAGCCCCAGCATTTT. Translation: CASSYAGFGNQPQHF.

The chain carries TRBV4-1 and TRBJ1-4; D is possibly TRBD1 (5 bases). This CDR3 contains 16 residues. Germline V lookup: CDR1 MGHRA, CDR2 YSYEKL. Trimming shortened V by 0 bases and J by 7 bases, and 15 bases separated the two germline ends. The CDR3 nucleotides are TGCGCCAGCAGCCAAGAGGGGAAAGGGGCTGTTGAAAAACTGTTTTTT. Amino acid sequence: CASSQEGKGAVEKLFF.

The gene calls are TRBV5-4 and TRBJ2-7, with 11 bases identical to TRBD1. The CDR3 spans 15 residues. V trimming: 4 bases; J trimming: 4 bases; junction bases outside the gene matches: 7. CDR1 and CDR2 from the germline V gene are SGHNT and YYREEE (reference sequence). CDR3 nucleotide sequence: TGTGCCAGCAGCCGACCTGGACAGGGGGCTTACGAGCAGTACTTC. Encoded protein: CASSRPGQGAYEQYF.

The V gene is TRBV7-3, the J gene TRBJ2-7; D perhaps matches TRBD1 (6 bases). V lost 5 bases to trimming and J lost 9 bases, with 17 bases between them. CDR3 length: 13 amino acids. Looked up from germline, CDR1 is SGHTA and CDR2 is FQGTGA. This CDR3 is CASSAGVWSWQYF. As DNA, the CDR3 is TGTGCCAGCAGCGCAGGGGTTTGGTCGTGGCAGTACTTC.

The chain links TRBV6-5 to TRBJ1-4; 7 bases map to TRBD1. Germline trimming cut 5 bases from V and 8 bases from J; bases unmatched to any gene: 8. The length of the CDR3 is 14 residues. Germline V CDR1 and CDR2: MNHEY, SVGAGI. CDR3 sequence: CASSPRGRREKLFF. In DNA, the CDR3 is TGTGCCAGCAGTCCCAGGGGGAGGAGGGAAAAACTGTTTTTT.

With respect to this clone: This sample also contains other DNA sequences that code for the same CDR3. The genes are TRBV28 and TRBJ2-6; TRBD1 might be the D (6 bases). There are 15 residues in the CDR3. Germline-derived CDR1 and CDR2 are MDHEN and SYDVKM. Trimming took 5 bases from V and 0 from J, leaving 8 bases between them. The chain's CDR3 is CASSPDSSGANVLTF. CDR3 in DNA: TGTGCCAGCAGTCCGGACAGCTCTGGGGCCAACGTCCTGACTTTC.

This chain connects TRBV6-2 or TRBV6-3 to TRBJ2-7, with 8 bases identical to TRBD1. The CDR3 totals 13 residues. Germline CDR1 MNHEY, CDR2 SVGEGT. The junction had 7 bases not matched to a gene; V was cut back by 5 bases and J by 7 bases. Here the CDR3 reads CASSRQGAKEQYF. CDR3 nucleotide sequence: TGTGCCAGCAGTCGTCAGGGGGCGAAGGAGCAGTACTTC.

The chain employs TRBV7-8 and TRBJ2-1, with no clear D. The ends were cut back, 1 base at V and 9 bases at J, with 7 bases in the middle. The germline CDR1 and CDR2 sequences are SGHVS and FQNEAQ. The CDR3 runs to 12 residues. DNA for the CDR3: TGTGCCAGCAGCTTAGGTGAGATTGAGCAGTTCTTC. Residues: CASSLGEIEQFF.

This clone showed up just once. The CDR3 reads CASSPGTGSAGNTIYF. DNA of the CDR3: TGTGCCAGCTCACCAGGGACAGGTTCGGCTGGAAACACCATATATTTT. The rearrangement links TRBV18 to TRBJ1-3; 8 bases fit TRBD1. The CDR3 has 16 residues. Germline values: CDR1 KGHSH, CDR2 LQKENI. V lost 2 bases, J lost 2 bases, and 5 bases stayed unmatched.

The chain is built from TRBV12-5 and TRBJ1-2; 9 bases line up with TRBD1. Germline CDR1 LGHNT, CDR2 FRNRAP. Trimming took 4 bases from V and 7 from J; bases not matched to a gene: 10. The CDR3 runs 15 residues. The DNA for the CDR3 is TGTGCTAGTGGTTCCAGGACAGGGGAGAGATCTGGCTACACCTTC. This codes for CASGSRTGERSGYTF. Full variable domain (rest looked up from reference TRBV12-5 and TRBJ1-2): DARVTQTPRHKVTEMGQEVTMRCQPILGHNTVFWYRQTMMQGLELLAYFRNRAPLDDSGMPKDRFSAEMPDATLATLKIQPSEPRDSAVYFCASGSRTGERSGYTFGSGTRLTVV.

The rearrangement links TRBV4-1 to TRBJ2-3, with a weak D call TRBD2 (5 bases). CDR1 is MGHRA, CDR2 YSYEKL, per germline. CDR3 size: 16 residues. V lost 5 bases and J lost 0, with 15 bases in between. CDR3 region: CASSDRVLASTDTQYF. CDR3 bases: TGCGCCAGCAGCGACCGGGTCCTAGCTAGCACAGATACGCAGTATTTT.

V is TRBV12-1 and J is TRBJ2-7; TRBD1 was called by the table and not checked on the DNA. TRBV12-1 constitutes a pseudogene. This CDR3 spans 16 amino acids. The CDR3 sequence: CASSPAPWQGCNEQYF. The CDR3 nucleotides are TGTGCCAGCAGCCCGGCCCCGTGGCAGGGCTGCAACGAGCAGTACTTC.

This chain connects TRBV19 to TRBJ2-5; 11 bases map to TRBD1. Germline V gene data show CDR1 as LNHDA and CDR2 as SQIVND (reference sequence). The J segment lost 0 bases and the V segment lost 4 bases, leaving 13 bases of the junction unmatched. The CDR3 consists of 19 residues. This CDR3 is CASSTSRTGGSSYQETQYF. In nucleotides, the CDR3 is TGTGCCAGTAGTACCTCCCGGACAGGGGGCTCTTCTTACCAAGAGACCCAGTACTTC.